Presented here are 10 T cell receptor beta chains from one specimen sequenced in a study of tumor and adjacent non-tumor tissue in lung cancer. RNA was extracted from bulk tissue without any cell sorting. A modified ARM-PCR protocol with three rounds of nested PCR amplified TCRbeta. TCRdb recomputed calls from the multiplex PCR reads with MiXCR, one row per CDR3 protein. The top ten hold roughly 13% of the sample, which has 100,000 to 150,000 distinct CDR3 sequences, 66% seen once. Sequencing used lung tumor tissue. Every receptor here comes from a man aged 25-45 years with non-small cell lung cancer.

Concerning this clonotype itself: This may be a read error: a much more frequent sequence differs by one nucleotide. This chain links TRBV6-5 with TRBJ2-7; D not certain. Germline CDR1 and CDR2: MNHEY and SVGAGI. The V end lost 2 bases, the J end lost 7 bases, and 18 bases lay between the germline ends. This CDR3 is built from 15 residues. Written as DNA, the CDR3 is TGTGCCAGCAGTTACAGGGCGGCTAAATCTTGGGAGCAGTACTTC. Translated, it gives CASSYRAAKSWEQYF.

This clonotype was observed a single time. This may come from a read error, since a much larger clone is one base off. V and J are TRBV6-2 or TRBV6-3 and TRBJ2-6; no clear D. CDR1 is MNHEY, CDR2 SVGEGT, per germline. With 3 bases removed from V and 0 bases from J, the gap between germline ends came to 9 bases. The CDR3 is 16 amino acids. The CDR3 loop is CASSYSVGSGANVLTF. The CDR3 region has the DNA TGTGCCAGCAGTTATTCAGTTGGCTCTGGGGCCAACGTCCTGACTTTC.

This clonotype was counted a few times. This rearrangement joins TRBV12-5 to TRBJ2-7; possible D gene TRBD1, 5 bases. V was trimmed by 1 base and J by 1 base, leaving 5 bases between them. CDR3 length: 13 amino acids. CDR1 LGHNT and CDR2 FRNRAP come from the germline V gene. CDR3 coding DNA: TGTGCTAGTGGTTTGGGACAGTCCTACGAGCAGTACTTC. Translating gives CASGLGQSYEQYF.

The chain employs TRBV20-1 and TRBJ2-3; 8 nucleotides agree with TRBD2. This CDR3 has 16 residues. CDR1 and CDR2 from the germline V gene are DFQATT and SNEGSKA (reference sequence). Unmatched junction bases numbered 14, after V lost 4 bases and J lost 5 bases. CDR3 in DNA: TGCAGTGCTACAGCCCCAATAGCGGGAAGGGGAGATACGCAGTATTTT. Its translation: CSATAPIAGRGDTQYF.

As concerns this clonotype: One base away lies a much larger clone, so this may be a sequencing read error. This rearrangement joins TRBV4-1 to TRBJ2-7, with a tentative D call TRBD1 (6 bases). The germline gives CDR1 MGHRA, CDR2 YSYEKL. Trimming cost V 3 bases and J 6 bases, with 15 bases left between them. The CDR3 length is 14 residues. This chain's CDR3 is CASSHGRGNREQYF. CDR3 DNA: TGCGCCAGCAGCCATGGCAGGGGAAACCGCGAGCAGTACTTC.

For this clonotype: A read error is possible here, since a much larger clone lies one base away. The V gene is TRBV6-5, the J gene TRBJ2-3, with 13 bases aligning to TRBD2. This CDR3 region has 17 residues. From germline, CDR1 is MNHEY and CDR2 SVGAGI. V was pared by 0 bases and J by 2 bases, with 2 bases of the junction left unmatched. In DNA, the CDR3 is TGTGCCAGCAGTTACTCAGGACTAGCGGGGGACACAGATACGCAGTATTTT. Translating it yields CASSYSGLAGDTDTQYF.

A remark on this clonotype: Since a much larger clone is just one base distant, this may be a read error. The chain is built from TRBV4-2 and TRBJ2-7; TRBD2 matches at 9 bases. The CDR3 is 16 amino acids. The junction had 7 bases not matched to a gene; V was cut back by 4 bases and J by 0 bases. CDR1 is LGHNA and CDR2 is YNFKEQ in the germline V gene. The DNA for the CDR3 is TGTGCCAGCAGCCCATTAGCGGGAGACCACTCCTACGAGCAGTACTTC. It specifies CASSPLAGDHSYEQYF.

Comments on this clonotype: A much more abundant neighbour one base away suggests this may be a read error. This chain uses TRBV12-3 or TRBV12-4 with TRBJ2-7; a possible D gene is TRBD1 (5 bases). Between the trimmed V and J ends, which lost 3 bases and 6 bases, there was a span of 15 bases. The CDR3 spans 14 residues. The chain's CDR3 is CASSLGQGTCEQYF. CDR3 sequence (DNA): TGTGCCAGCAGTTTGGGTCAGGGTACCTGCGAGCAGTACTTC.

About this clonotype itself: The junction departs from the called germline gene at one end, perhaps through a read error. The chain recombines TRBV10-2 with TRBJ1-1; no clear D. The CDR3 is 13 residues long. Germline V gene lookup returns CDR1 WSHSY and CDR2 SAAADI. CDR3 bases: TGCGCCAGCAGTGGGCAAGGAAACATTGAAGCTTTCTTT. It codes for CASSGQGNIEAFF.

On this clonotype itself: Likely a read error: the CDR3 ends without its conserved phenylalanine or tryptophan. The chain couples TRBV10-3 to TRBJ2-5; no clear D. The CDR3 loop spans 15 amino acids. Looked up from germline, CDR1 is ENHRY and CDR2 is SYGVKD. This CDR3 is CAISESNYPRETQYY. CDR3 DNA sequence: TGTGCCATTAGTGAGTCGAACTACCCCCGCGAGACCCAGTACTAC.